This T cell receptor beta chain was identified during a study of OX40 agonist ivuxolimab in advanced cancers. Overall study findings and caveats: Doses of 0.1 to 3.0 mg/kg were accompanied by clonal expansion of CD4+ and CD8+ blood T cells by week 6. Expansion of clones was among the lowest in partial responders at 0.1-3.0 mg/kg. The investigators did not determine what antigen specificity the expanded peripheral T cells had.

V lost 3 bases and J 1 base, leaving 8 bases between the germline ends. Germline V gene sequence: CDR1 LNHDA, CDR2 SQIVND (reference sequence). The CDR3 is 14 amino acids. Concerning this clone: The antigen remains undetermined.

Data came from immunoSEQ multiplex PCR; TCRdb stores just in-frame clones and leaves some out. The sample consists of 8,500 to 13,000 clones, about three quarters of them appearing once. The material sequenced was CD4+ or CD8+ T cells sorted from blood, taken in a trial of the OX40 agonist ivuxolimab. The TCR originated in an adult with an advanced solid tumor such as melanoma, head and neck, liver or kidney cancer. The chain is built from TRBV19 and TRBJ2-3; unclear D gene. The CDR3 region is CASSIYGGTDTQYF. CDR3 nucleotide sequence: TGTGCCAGTAGTATCTATGGGGGCACAGATACGCAGTATTTT.